This record concerns one TCR beta chain sequence. Its antigen specificity is not known. No per-base quality is available; no much larger clone lies one base away. This entry belongs to a study of blood T cell repertoires in COVID-19 (dated by TCRdb to 2020 to 2022). Notes on the research overall: Samples from collaborators originated in the United States, Italy and Spain and spanned both the acute and convalescent phases of COVID-19. The material from the prospective study consisted of cDNA or gDNA derived from T cells, B-cell-depleted T cells, or PBMCs. The repertoires were released in a freely available public database meant as a resource for research on the immune response to SARS-CoV-2. The dataset comprised deeply sampled blood TCRbeta repertoires from subjects exposed to, actively infected with, or recovered from COVID-19. A de-identified subject ID, COVID-19 status, age in years and sex were almost always included in the sample metadata. The samples were drawn from two sources: the first 160 participants of the ongoing ImmuneRACE study, and 950 to 1,500 subjects contributed by 6 global collaborators. HLA class I and class II types, where available, came from metadata supplied by the sample provider rather than from assay-based typing.

The immunoSEQ Assay, a bias-controlled multiplex PCR, was used to amplify TCRbeta CDR3 regions from genomic DNA. As for the original processing: Within the assay, amplification of reference gene primers was used to estimate how many nucleated cells each sample contained. Sequence reads were collapsed and filtered to measure the absolute abundance of every unique TCRbeta CDR3 rearrangement. For each sample, productive Simpson clonality was calculated by taking the square root of Simpson's diversity index across productive rearrangements. TCRdb took this table from immuneACCESS and kept in-frame rearrangements with V and J called. Such tables lack part of the clones; where checked against another copy, unresolved V genes explain under half of the gap, and the rest is unexplained. The D gene and trimming were derived from the DNA, and the V and J assignments and clone size from that table. This sample is represented by fewer than 500,000 clones; around 89% of them were singletons. 0.95% to 1% of the sample is in the top ten clones.

In the prospective study, participants were roughly 18 to 89 years old, resided in 24 geographic areas of the United States, and were enrolled through a virtual design. In the prospective study, cohorts were assigned on the basis of participant-reported clinical history obtained from a screening survey and a study questionnaire. In the prospective study, mobile phlebotomists collected whole blood, serum and a nasopharyngeal or oropharyngeal swab from each participant. Prospective study participants could optionally give additional blood draws and questionnaires over a roughly two-month period. Prospective study blood samples were shipped either frozen or at room temperature before DNA extraction. What the work shows at the level of the full study, not this receptor alone: Clinical and demographic metadata were provided uncurated, with the amount varying by source and participant.

The CDR3 goes from the cysteine to the phenylalanine over 14 residues. Solely the CDR3 DNA is kept, with 42 bases framed from the first base. Per the germline V gene, SGDLS is the CDR1 and YYNGEE is the CDR2. V and J are truncated by 3 bases and 2 bases respectively, leaving an intervening sequence of 12 bases. This clonotype was sampled from a woman in her 30s with acute COVID-19. The chain is encoded by TRBV9 joined to TRBJ2-7, and possibly TRBD2, on 6 matching bases. Source material: PBMCs or T cells enriched from blood (not recorded which). The encoded CDR3 is CASSGTGRPYEQYF. The DNA reads as follows: TGTGCCAGCAGCGGGACCGGGAGACCCTACGAGCAGTACTTC.